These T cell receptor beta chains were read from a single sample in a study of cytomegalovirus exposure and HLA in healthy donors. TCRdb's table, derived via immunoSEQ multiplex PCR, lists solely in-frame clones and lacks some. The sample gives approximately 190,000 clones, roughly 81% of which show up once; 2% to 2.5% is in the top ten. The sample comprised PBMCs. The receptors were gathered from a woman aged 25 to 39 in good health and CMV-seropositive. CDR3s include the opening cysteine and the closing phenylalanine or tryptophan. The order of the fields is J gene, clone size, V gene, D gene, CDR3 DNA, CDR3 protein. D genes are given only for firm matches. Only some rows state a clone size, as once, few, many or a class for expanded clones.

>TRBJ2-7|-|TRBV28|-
TGTGCCAGCAGTTTAGCCCCGGGGGAGCAGTACTTC
CASSLAPGEQYF
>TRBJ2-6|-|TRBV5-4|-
TGTGCCAGCAGCAAGCAGGGCTCCGGGGCCAACGTCCTGACTTTC
CASSKQGSGANVLTF
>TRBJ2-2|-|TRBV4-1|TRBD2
TGCGCCAGCAGCCCTAGCGGGGGGGGTACCGGGGAGCTGTTTTTT
CASSPSGGGTGELFF
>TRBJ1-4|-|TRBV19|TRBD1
TGTGCCAGTAGGAACGACAGGGTATCGGCAACTAATGAAAAACTGTTTTTT
CASRNDRVSATNEKLFF
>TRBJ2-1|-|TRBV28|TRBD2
TGTGCCAGCAGTTCCATAGCGGGGGAGCACAATGAGCAGTTCTTC
CASSSIAGEHNEQFF
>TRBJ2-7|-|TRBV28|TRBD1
TGTGCCAGCAGTACCGGGACAGCAAGCTCCTACGAGCAGTACTTC
CASSTGTASSYEQYF
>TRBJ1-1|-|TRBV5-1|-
TGCGCCACCAAGGGGGGGCTGGGCACTGAAGCTTTCTTT
CATKGGLGTEAFF
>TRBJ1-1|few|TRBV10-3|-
TGTGCCATCAGCTGGGACACGGGGAACACTGAAGCTTTCTTT
CAISWDTGNTEAFF
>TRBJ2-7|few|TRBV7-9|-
TGTGCCAGCAGCTTAACTCAAACCTACGAGCAGTACTTC
CASSLTQTYEQYF
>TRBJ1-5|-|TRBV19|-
TGTGCCAGTAGTATAACGGGGGACTCCCCGGTTCAGCCCCAGCATTTT
CASSITGDSPVQPQHF
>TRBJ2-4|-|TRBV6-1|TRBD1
TGTGCCAGCAGTGAAGGGACAGGGTCGTATAGAGAAAACATTCAGTACTTC
CASSEGTGSYRENIQYF
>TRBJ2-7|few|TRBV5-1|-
TGCGCCAGCAGCTTGAGGGCGGAGCGGTACTACGAGCAGTACTTC
CASSLRAERYYEQYF
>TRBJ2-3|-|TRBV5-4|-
TGTGCCAGCAGCTTTGGGGGAGGAAAGACAGATACGCAGTATTTT
CASSFGGGKTDTQYF
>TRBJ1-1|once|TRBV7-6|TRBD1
TGTGCCAGCAGCTCCACAGGGGGGGCGAACACTGAAGCTTTCTTT
CASSSTGGANTEAFF
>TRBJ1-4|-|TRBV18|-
TGTGCCAGCTCATCCCAGGGGATAGGAGAAAAACTGTTTTTT
CASSSQGIGEKLFF
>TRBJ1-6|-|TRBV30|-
TGTGCCTGGAGTAATCAGGGCTACTCACCCCTCCACTTT
CAWSNQGYSPLHF
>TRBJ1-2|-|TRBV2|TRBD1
TGTGCCAGCAGTGAGGACAGGTACTATGGCTACACCTTC
CASSEDRYYGYTF
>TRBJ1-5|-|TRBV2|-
TGTGCCAGCAGTGAAGAGTTTACTGATCAGCCCCAGCATTTT
CASSEEFTDQPQHF
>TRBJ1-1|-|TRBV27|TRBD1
TGTGCCAGCAGTTTATCAGGCCCCCGGACAGGGTCCACTGAAGCTTTCTTT
CASSLSGPRTGSTEAFF
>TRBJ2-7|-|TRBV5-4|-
TGTGCCAGCAGCCGCAACGCGGGGAGCTCCTACGAGCAGTACTTC
CASSRNAGSSYEQYF
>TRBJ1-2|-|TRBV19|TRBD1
TGTGCCAGTAGTGACCGGGACAGGGGTGGCTACACCTTC
CASSDRDRGGYTF
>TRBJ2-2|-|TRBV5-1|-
TGCGCCAGCAGCATAACAGGGAACACCGGGGAGCTGTTTTTT
CASSITGNTGELFF
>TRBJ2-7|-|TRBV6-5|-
TGTGCCAGCAGTTACGTCCCGGACAAAGGCTCCTACGAGCAGTACTTC
CASSYVPDKGSYEQYF
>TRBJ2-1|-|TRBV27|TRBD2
TGTGCCAGCAGTTTATTACGCGGGGGGGCGGGCAATGAGCAGTTCTTC
CASSLLRGGAGNEQFF
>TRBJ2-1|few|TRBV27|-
TGTGCCAGCAGTTTATCTCATTCGTGGCAGGAATACAATGAGCAGTTCTTC
CASSLSHSWQEYNEQFF
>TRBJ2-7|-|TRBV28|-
TGTGCCAGCAGACTGACAGCCGATTACGAGCAGTACTTC
CASRLTADYEQYF
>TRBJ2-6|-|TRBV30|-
TGTGCCTGGAGTACCGGGAGTGGCGGGGCCAACGTCCTGACTTTC
CAWSTGSGGANVLTF
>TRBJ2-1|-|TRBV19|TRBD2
TGTGCCAGTAGGGCGGCGGGAGGGAACAATGAGCAGTTCTTC
CASRAAGGNNEQFF
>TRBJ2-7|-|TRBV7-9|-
TGTGCCAGCAGCACCTCGGGGACTTTCTACGAGCAGTACTTC
CASSTSGTFYEQYF
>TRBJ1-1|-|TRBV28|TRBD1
TGTGCCAGCAGTCCCCTCGGACAGGGAAGATCTGAAGCTTTCTTT
CASSPLGQGRSEAFF
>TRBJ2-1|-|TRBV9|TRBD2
TGTGCCAGCAGCGTCTTCCCGGGACTACACAATGAGCAGTTCTTC
CASSVFPGLHNEQFF
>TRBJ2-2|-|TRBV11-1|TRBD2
TGTGCCAGCAGCTCCGGATCCCTACTAGCGGGGGCGAACACCGGGGAGCTGTTTTTT
CASSSGSLLAGANTGELFF
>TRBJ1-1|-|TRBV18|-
TGTGCCAGCTCACCACTAAGGGGGACAGAAGCTTTCTTT
CASSPLRGTEAFF
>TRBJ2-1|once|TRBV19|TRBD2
TGTGCCAGTAGTATGACTAGCGGCGGCCATGAGCAGTTCTTC
CASSMTSGGHEQFF
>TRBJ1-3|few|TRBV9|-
TGTGCCAGCAGCGTCGACAGCCTCTCGGGAAACACCATATATTTT
CASSVDSLSGNTIYF
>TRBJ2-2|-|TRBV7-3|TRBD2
TGTGCCAGCAGCCGGAGTAGCGGGGGGCTCACCGGGGAGCTGTTTTTT
CASSRSSGGLTGELFF
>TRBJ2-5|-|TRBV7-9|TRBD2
TGTGCCAGCAGCCTATTGAGACTAGCGGCCAAAGAGACCCAGTACTTC
CASSLLRLAAKETQYF
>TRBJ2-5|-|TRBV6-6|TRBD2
TGTGCCAGCACCACAACCTTAGCGGGGGGGGAAGAGACCCAGTACTTC
CASTTTLAGGEETQYF
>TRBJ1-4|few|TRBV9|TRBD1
TGTGCCAGCAGCGCGACAGGGAACGGGGGTAATGAAAAACTGTTTTTT
CASSATGNGGNEKLFF
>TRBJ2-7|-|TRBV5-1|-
TGCGCCAGCAGCTTGGGGGGGCGCGAGCAGTACTTC
CASSLGGREQYF
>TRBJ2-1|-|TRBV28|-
TGTGCCAGCACCTTTAGCGTCTCCTACAATGAGCAGTTCTTC
CASTFSVSYNEQFF
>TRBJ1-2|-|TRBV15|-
TGTGCCACCAGCCGCGGGGATGGGTTTCGTGGCTACACCTTC
CATSRGDGFRGYTF
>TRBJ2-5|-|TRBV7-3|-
TGTGCCAGCAGCTTAAGTCTCGGGGAGACCCAGTACTTC
CASSLSLGETQYF
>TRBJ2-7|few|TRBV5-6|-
TGTGCCAGCAGCCCGACGAGCGTCTTGTCCTACGAGCAGTACTTC
CASSPTSVLSYEQYF
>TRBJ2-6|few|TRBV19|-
TGTGCCAGTAGTCGGACAAGCTTAGGGGCTGGGGCCAACGTCCTGACTTTC
CASSRTSLGAGANVLTF
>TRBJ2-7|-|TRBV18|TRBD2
TGTGCCAGCTCACCTGGAGCGGGAGGCAACATTGAGCAGTACTTC
CASSPGAGGNIEQYF
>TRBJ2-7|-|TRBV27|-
TGTGCCAGCAGTTTCGGGGGGCCAAACGAGCAGTACTTC
CASSFGGPNEQYF
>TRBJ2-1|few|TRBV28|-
TGTGCCAGCAGCCTGGACTTCTACAATGAGCAGTTCTTC
CASSLDFYNEQFF
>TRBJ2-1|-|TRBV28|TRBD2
TGTGCCAGCAGTTTGGGCGGGAGGGTGCAGTTCTTC
CASSLGGRVQFF
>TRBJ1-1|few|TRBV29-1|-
TGCAGCGTTCCCAGGGAAGGGAACACTGAAGCTTTCTTT
CSVPREGNTEAFF
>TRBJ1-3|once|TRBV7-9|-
TGTGCCAGCAGCTTCGGTTTCTCTGGAAACACCATATATTTT
CASSFGFSGNTIYF
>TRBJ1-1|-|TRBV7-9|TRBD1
TGTGCCAGCAGCCACCGGACAGGGGAGAACACTGAAGCTTTCTTT
CASSHRTGENTEAFF
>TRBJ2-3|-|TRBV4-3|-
TGCGCCAGCAGCCAAGAAAGTACTAGTCGCACAGATACGCAGTATTTT
CASSQESTSRTDTQYF
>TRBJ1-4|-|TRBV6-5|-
TGTGCCAGCAGTTACTCGGGGGGGGGTAATGAAAAACTGTTTTTT
CASSYSGGGNEKLFF